Given below is one T cell receptor beta chain in context. Its specificity is not known. V trimming: 10 bases; J trimming: 5 bases; junction bases outside the gene matches: 7. The CDR3 has 12 residues. CDR1 is SGHTA, CDR2 FQGNSA, per germline. This sample is part of a study of T cell repertoires and HLA-DP antigens. Here immunoSEQ multiplex PCR was the method, and the copy in TCRdb shows in-frame clones only, minus some. The sample has roughly 120,000 clones, approximately 92% seen once. The specimen was CD4+ T cells from PBMCs. The TCR comes from a young woman in good health and CMV-seronegative. V and J are TRBV7-2 and TRBJ1-1, with 7 positions matching TRBD1. For the CDR3, the DNA is TGTGCCATCAGACAGGGTGGAACTGAAGCTTTCTTT. It yields the protein CAIRQGGTEAFF.